This TCR beta chain emerged from a study of chemoradiotherapy in HPV16-positive cancers. Sequencing used immunoSEQ multiplex PCR; TCRdb keeps in-frame clones, though not all of them. The top ten hold around 6.8% of the sample, which has approximately 11,000 clones, roughly 70% seen once. In regard to this clone: The antigen remains unidentified.

Study outcomes and limitations: Candidate HPV-specific clones and E7-related TCR motifs grew in tumor during treatment.

Between the trimmed V and J ends, which lost 4 bases and 0 bases, there was a span of 16 bases. Germline V gene data show CDR1 as SGHVS and CDR2 as FNYEAQ. The CDR3 contains 17 residues. This material was collected from a patient who underwent chemoradiotherapy. The chain employs TRBV7-6 and TRBJ1-3; the D gene is possibly TRBD1 (6 bases). This receptor was obtained from a human donor with HPV-associated anogenital cancer. CDR3 sequence (DNA): TGTGCCAGCAGCTCGACAGGAGATCATAACTCTGGAAACACCATATATTTT. It specifies CASSSTGDHNSGNTIYF. Drawing the rest from reference TRBV7-6 and TRBJ1-3, the complete variable domain is GAGVSQSPRYKVTKRGQDVALRCDPISGHVSLYWYRQALGQGPEFLTYFNYEAQQDKSGLPNDRFSAERPEGSISTLTIQRTEQRDSAMYRCASSSTGDHNSGNTIYFGEGSWLTVV.